Listed here are 18 T cell receptor beta chains from one sample, sequenced in a study of blood T cells in healthy people across ages. A second about 6 to 12 cycle PCR used barcoded and J-beta primers. TCRdb re-called the 5' RACE reads through MiXCR, storing one row per CDR3 protein. The table records around 780,000 distinct CDR3 sequences, 45% to 70% of them present only once. The sequencing sample was made of blood. These receptors came from a man aged 40-55 years in good health.

The V gene is TRBV5-1, the J gene TRBJ2-1, with D perhaps matching TRBD1 or TRBD2 (6 bases each). The CDR3 covers 15 residues. CDR1 and CDR2 (germline): SGHRS, YFSETQ. With 0 bases removed from V and 5 bases from J, the gap between germline ends came to 12 bases. In DNA, the CDR3 is TGCGCCAGCAGCTTGGCCGGGGGCAGGGACAATGAGCAGTTCTTC. Translation: CASSLAGGRDNEQFF.

The V call is TRBV5-1, the J call TRBJ2-1; 11 bases agree with TRBD1. V shed 4 bases, J shed 7 bases, and the junction held 7 bases outside the gene matches. The CDR3 is 15 residues long. Germline-derived CDR1 and CDR2 are SGHRS and YFSETQ. Here the CDR3 DNA reads TGCGCCAGCAGCGCCGAGGGGACAGGGGGGAATGAGCAGTTCTTC. Translating it yields CASSAEGTGGNEQFF.

This chain uses TRBV7-2 with TRBJ1-2; D gene unclear. The V end was cut by 6 bases, the J end by 8 bases, with 25 bases between. CDR1 is SGHTA, CDR2 FQGNSA, per germline. This CDR3 contains 16 residues. The CDR3 sequence: CASSLSREVQTRGYTF. The CDR3 DNA reads TGTGCCAGCAGTTTGTCGCGGGAAGTGCAAACCAGAGGCTACACCTTC.

The rearrangement links TRBV7-2 to TRBJ1-1; D may be TRBD1 (5 bases). CDR1 and CDR2 (germline): SGHTA, FQGNSA. V was shortened by 5 bases and J by 2 bases, with 18 bases between the two germline ends. The CDR3 covers 16 residues. The CDR3 bases are TGTGCCAGCAGCCAGTCTCTGACAGTTACTAACACTGAAGCTTTCTTT. This translates into CASSQSLTVTNTEAFF.

This clonotype was observed a few times. This chain uses TRBV7-9 with TRBJ1-4; D is unresolved. Germline assignment: CDR1 SEHNR and CDR2 FQNEAQ (reference sequence). This CDR3 region has 14 residues. The V end lost 3 bases, the J end lost 8 bases, and 13 bases lay between the germline ends. CDR3 loop: CASSFLGAEEKLFF. CDR3 DNA: TGTGCCAGCAGCTTTCTAGGTGCGGAAGAAAAACTGTTTTTT.

The chain uses TRBV6-1 and TRBJ2-2, with 8 bases fitting TRBD1. Trimming cost V 7 bases and J 4 bases; bases outside gene matches: 23. The CDR3 spans 20 residues. Germline CDR1 reads MNHNS; CDR2 reads SASEGT. The CDR3 DNA follows: TGTGCCAGCACCTCCCCCAGTTTGAGGGCAGGGGGCTTATCCACCGGGGAGCTGTTTTTT. Translating gives CASTSPSLRAGGLSTGELFF.

This clonotype was detected a few times. The genes are TRBV20-1 and TRBJ2-1; 9 bases line up with TRBD2. The CDR3 covers 15 residues. Germline values: CDR1 DFQATT, CDR2 SNEGSKA (reference sequence). Trimming cost V 5 bases and J 3 bases; bases outside gene matches: 8. The CDR3: CSARRPSGDYNEQFF. In DNA, the CDR3 is TGCAGTGCTCGGAGGCCTAGCGGGGACTACAATGAGCAGTTCTTC.

The chain joins TRBV6-5 to TRBJ2-5, with TRBD2 identical over 13 bases. CDR3 length: 16 residues. V lost 4 bases, J lost 2 bases, and 4 bases stayed unmatched. Germline CDR1 reads MNHEY; CDR2 reads SVGAGI. In DNA, the CDR3 is TGTGCCAGCAGTTCGTTGGGACTAGCGGGGCAAGAGACCCAGTACTTC. This codes for CASSSLGLAGQETQYF.

The chain has TRBV24-1 and TRBJ2-1, with 9 bases that match TRBD2. Near its end, the DNA agrees better with TRBJ2-7, so the J call may be wrong. The CDR3 is 15 amino acids. CDR1 and CDR2 (germline): KGHDR, SFDVKD. CDR3 coding DNA: TGTGCCACCAGTGCTCCCTTGGCGGGAGGGGATGAGCAGTACTTC. Residues: CATSAPLAGGDEQYF.

J is TRBJ2-3 and V is TRBV20-1, with D tentatively TRBD1 or TRBD2 (5 bases each). The length of the CDR3 is 14 residues. Germline lookup yields CDR1 DFQATT and CDR2 SNEGSKA (reference sequence). Between the trimmed V and J ends, which lost 2 bases and 6 bases, there was a span of 15 bases. CDR3 amino acids: CSARPGTPRDTQYF. DNA of the CDR3: TGCAGTGCTAGACCTGGGACCCCTAGGGATACGCAGTATTTT.

This clonotype was seen only once. The rearrangement joins TRBV24-1 to TRBJ1-2; TRBD1 is a possible D gene (5 bases). The CDR3 loop spans 13 amino acids. CDR1 and CDR2 from the germline V gene are KGHDR and SFDVKD. V was shortened by 3 bases and J by 7 bases, with 11 bases between the two germline ends. CDR3 DNA: TGTGCCACCAGTGATGCAGGGTCTGGTGGCTACACCTTC. This sequence encodes CATSDAGSGGYTF.

The V and J genes are TRBV10-3 and TRBJ2-3, with D tentatively TRBD2 (7 bases). Trimming left V 0 bases short and J 0 bases short, with 25 bases between. The length of the CDR3 is 21 residues. The germline V gene encodes CDR1 ENHRY and CDR2 SYGVKD. CDR3 residues: CAISESPGAGLRNTSTDTQYF. The CDR3 DNA sequence: TGTGCCATCAGTGAGTCCCCAGGGGCGGGACTACGGAACACCAGCACAGATACGCAGTATTTT.

This clonotype has more than one count but fewer than ten. This rearrangement joins TRBV10-3 to TRBJ2-7; 7 nucleotides align to TRBD1. The germline V gene has CDR1 ENHRY and CDR2 SYGVKD. This CDR3 region has 15 residues. Trimming cost V 6 bases and J 0 bases; bases outside gene matches: 8. CDR3 nucleotides: TGTGCCATCAGCCCCGGGACAGATTTCTCCTACGAGCAGTACTTC. Translated: CAISPGTDFSYEQYF.

This clonotype was counted only a few times. The V call is TRBV7-3, the J call TRBJ2-1; unclear D gene. The CDR3 runs 13 residues. Germline assignment: CDR1 SGHTA and CDR2 FQGTGA. The V end lost 4 bases, the J end lost 8 bases, and 12 bases lay between the germline ends. The CDR3 loop is CASSSVRTHEQFF. The CDR3 DNA is TGTGCCAGCAGCTCCGTACGTACACATGAGCAGTTCTTC.

DNA for the CDR3: TGCAGCGTTGAAGGGGCCCCAGGGGATGGATACGAGCAGTACTTC. Translating gives CSVEGAPGDGYEQYF. J is TRBJ2-7 and V is TRBV29-1; a possible D gene is TRBD1 (6 bases). The V gene lost 1 base and the J gene lost 4 bases, with 17 bases spanning the gap. CDR1 SQVTM and CDR2 ANQGSEA come from the germline V gene. The CDR3 sequence is 15 residues long.

This chain uses TRBV20-1 with TRBJ1-6, with a possible D match to TRBD1 (6 bases). Germline CDR1 DFQATT, CDR2 SNEGSKA (reference sequence). Between the trimmed V and J ends, which lost 1 base and 6 bases, there was a span of 13 bases. The CDR3 runs 15 residues. CDR3 in amino acids: CSARAAGVTNSPLHF. DNA of the CDR3: TGCAGTGCTAGAGCCGCAGGGGTGACTAATTCACCCCTCCACTTT.

J is TRBJ2-1 and V is TRBV7-9, with 11 bases identical to TRBD2. Unmatched junction bases numbered 7, after V lost 5 bases and J lost 7 bases. The CDR3 runs to 15 residues. Germline-derived CDR1 and CDR2 are SEHNR and FQNEAQ (reference sequence). CDR3 protein: CASSPMGLAENEQFF. The CDR3 coding sequence is TGTGCCAGCAGCCCCATGGGACTAGCGGAGAATGAGCAGTTCTTC.

This clonotype was seen repeatedly, ten times or more. The J gene is TRBJ2-5, the V gene TRBV9; TRBD2 agrees at 10 bases. Germline assignment: CDR1 SGDLS and CDR2 YYNGEE. The junction had 8 bases not matched to a gene; V was cut back by 4 bases and J by 5 bases. CDR3 length: 15 residues. CDR3 bases: TGTGCCAGCAGCCTCAGCGGGAGGGCCTCGGAGACCCAGTACTTC. Residues: CASSLSGRASETQYF.